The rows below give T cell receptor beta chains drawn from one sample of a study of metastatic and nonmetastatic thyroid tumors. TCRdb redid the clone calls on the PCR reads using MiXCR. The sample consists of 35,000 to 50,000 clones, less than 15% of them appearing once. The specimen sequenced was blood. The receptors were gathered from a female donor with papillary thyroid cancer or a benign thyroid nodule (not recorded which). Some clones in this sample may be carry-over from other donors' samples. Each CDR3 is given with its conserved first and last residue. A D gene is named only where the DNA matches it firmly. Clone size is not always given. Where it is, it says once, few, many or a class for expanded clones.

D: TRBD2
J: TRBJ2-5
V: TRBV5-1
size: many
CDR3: CASSLVAGEEETQYF
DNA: TGCGCCAGCAGCTTGGTTGCGGGAGAGGAAGAGACCCAGTACTTC

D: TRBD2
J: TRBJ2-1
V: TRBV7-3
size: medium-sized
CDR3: CASSLTSGTHNEQFF
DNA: TGTGCCAGCAGCTTGACTAGCGGGACACACAATGAGCAGTTCTTC

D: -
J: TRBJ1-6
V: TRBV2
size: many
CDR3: CASSGSRNNSPLHF
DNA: TGTGCCAGCAGTGGGTCCCGGAACAATTCACCCCTCCACTTT

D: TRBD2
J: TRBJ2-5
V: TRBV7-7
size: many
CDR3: CASSPWTSGEETQYF
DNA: TGTGCTAGCAGCCCTTGGACTAGCGGGGAAGAGACCCAGTACTTC

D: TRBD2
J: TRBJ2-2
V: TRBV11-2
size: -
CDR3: CASSINSGKTGELFF
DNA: TGTGCCAGCAGCATTAATAGCGGGAAAACCGGGGAGCTGTTTTTT

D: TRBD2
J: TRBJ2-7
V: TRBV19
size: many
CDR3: CASSIQQGGYEQYF
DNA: TGTGCCAGTAGTATACAGCAGGGAGGGTACGAGCAGTACTTC

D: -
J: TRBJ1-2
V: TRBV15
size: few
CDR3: CATSRDEILYTF
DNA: TGTGCCACCAGCAGAGACGAAATCCTCTACACCTTC

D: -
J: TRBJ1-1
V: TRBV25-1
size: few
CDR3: CASSYPGGLYIEAFF
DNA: TGTGCCAGTAGTTACCCCGGCGGACTCTACATAGAAGCTTTCTTT

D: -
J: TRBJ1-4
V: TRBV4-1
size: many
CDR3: CASSPPSQGMDEKLFF
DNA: TGCGCCAGCAGCCCTCCGTCCCAGGGGATGGATGAAAAACTGTTTTTT

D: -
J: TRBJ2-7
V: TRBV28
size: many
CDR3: CASLAGLANYEQYF
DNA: TGTGCCAGCCTCGCCGGGCTAGCGAATTACGAGCAGTACTTC

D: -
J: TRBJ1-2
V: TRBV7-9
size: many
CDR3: CASSLVAGASDGYTF
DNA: TGTGCCAGCAGCTTAGTGGCGGGGGCGTCGGATGGCTACACCTTC

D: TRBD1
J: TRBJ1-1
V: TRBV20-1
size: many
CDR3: CSAFRGRTEAFF
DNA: TGCAGTGCTTTCAGGGGGCGAACTGAAGCTTTCTTT

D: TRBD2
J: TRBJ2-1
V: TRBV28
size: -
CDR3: CASSLAGTSFDNEQFF
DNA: TGTGCCAGCAGTCTCGCCGGGACTAGCTTTGACAATGAGCAGTTCTTC

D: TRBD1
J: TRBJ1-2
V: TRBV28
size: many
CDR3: CASSGTDRGRLPGYTF
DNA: TGTGCCAGCAGCGGAACAGACAGGGGGCGTCTACCTGGCTACACCTTC

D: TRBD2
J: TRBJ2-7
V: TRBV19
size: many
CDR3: CASSILSSGGTYEQYF
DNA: TGTGCCAGTAGTATCTTAAGTAGCGGGGGGACCTACGAGCAGTACTTC

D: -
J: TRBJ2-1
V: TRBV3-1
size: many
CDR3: CASSQVVARVSYNEQFF
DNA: TGTGCCAGCAGCCAAGTCGTAGCTAGGGTTTCCTACAATGAGCAGTTCTTC

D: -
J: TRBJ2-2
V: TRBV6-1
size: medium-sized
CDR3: CASREAREEVFF
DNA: TGTGCCAGCAGAGAGGCCAGGGAGGAGGTGTTTTTT

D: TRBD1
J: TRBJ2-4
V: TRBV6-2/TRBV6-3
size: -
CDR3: CASSDRVGVTGSQNIQYF
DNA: TGTGCCAGCAGTGACAGGGTGGGGGTAACTGGGAGCCAAAACATTCAGTACTTC

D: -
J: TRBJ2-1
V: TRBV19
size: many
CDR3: CASRFSSEQFF
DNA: TGTGCCAGTAGATTCAGTAGTGAGCAGTTCTTC

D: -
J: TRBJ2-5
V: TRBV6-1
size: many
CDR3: CASKSGQVQETQYF
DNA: TGTGCCAGCAAATCCGGGCAGGTCCAAGAGACCCAGTACTTC

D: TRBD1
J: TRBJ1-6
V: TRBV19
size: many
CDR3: CASTRGRNGSPLHF
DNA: TGTGCCAGTACCAGGGGGCGCAATGGGTCACCCCTCCACTTT

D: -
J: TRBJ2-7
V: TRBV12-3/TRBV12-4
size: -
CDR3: CASSPAGCAEQYF
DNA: TGTGCCAGCAGTCCCGCGGGGTGCGCGGAGCAGTACTTC

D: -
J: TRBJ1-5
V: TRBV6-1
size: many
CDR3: CATSNQPQHF
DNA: TGTGCCACCTCTAATCAGCCCCAGCATTTT

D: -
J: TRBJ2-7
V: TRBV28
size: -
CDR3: CASSLAGEMSYDQYF
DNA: TGTGCCAGCAGTTTAGCAGGAGAGATGTCCTACGATCAGTACTTC

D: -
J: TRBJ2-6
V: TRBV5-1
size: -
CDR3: CASSLRGRGVPGLCSGSNVLTF
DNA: TGCGCCAGCAGCTTACGAGGGCGGGGAGTCCCCGGGCTGTGCTCTGGGTCCAACGTCCTGACTTTC

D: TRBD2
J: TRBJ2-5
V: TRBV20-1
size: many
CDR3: CSAPTSGGETQYF
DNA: TGCAGTGCTCCGACTAGCGGGGGCGAGACCCAGTACTTC

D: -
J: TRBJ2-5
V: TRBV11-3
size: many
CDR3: CASSPMQYQETQYF
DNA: TGTGCCAGCAGCCCCATGCAATACCAAGAGACCCAGTACTTC

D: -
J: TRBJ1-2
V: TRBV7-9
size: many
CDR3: CASSHDGSYGYTF
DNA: TGTGCCAGCAGCCACGACGGTAGCTATGGCTACACCTTC

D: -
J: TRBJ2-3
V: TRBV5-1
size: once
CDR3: CASSAGWPPDTQYF
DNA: TGTGCCAGCAGTGCGGGATGGCCCCCAGATACGCAGTATTTT

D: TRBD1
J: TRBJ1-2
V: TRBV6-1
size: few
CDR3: CASSMAGTGLNYGYTF
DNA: TGTGCCAGCAGTATGGCCGGGACAGGGCTGAACTATGGCTACACCTTC